Below, 7 T cell receptor beta chains from the same sample are listed, as sequenced in a study of spatial heterogeneity in lung cancer. Findings and limits, study-wide: Tumors with more nonsynonymous mutations had more expanded intratumoral alpha and beta TCRs.

These receptors' targets are unknown. Each CDR3 protein is one row after TCRdb ran MiXCR on the 5' RACE reads. The data show about 4,000 distinct CDR3 sequences, 4.1% seen once. Time point specified: sample taken at primary tumor resection. The specimen was lung tumor tissue, collected at surgery. The receptors originated from a male donor with early-stage non-small cell lung cancer.

This clonotype is medium-sized within its sample. The rearrangement joins TRBV5-4 to TRBJ1-6, with TRBD1 as a possible D gene (5 bases). This CDR3 comprises 16 residues. Germline V lookup: CDR1 SGHNT, CDR2 YYREEE (reference sequence). Trimming cost V 0 bases and J 13 bases, with 20 bases left between them. CDR3 sequence: CASSLESVPGSGPLHF. The CDR3 DNA follows: TGTGCCAGCAGCTTGGAGTCCGTCCCAGGGTCTGGTCCCCTCCACTTT.

This clonotype was counted many times. The V and J genes are TRBV12-3 or TRBV12-4 and TRBJ1-1; D may be TRBD1 (5 bases). V was shortened by 1 base and J by 1 base, with 7 bases between the two germline ends. The CDR3 is 14 amino acids. Here the CDR3 reads CASSLGGTNTEAFF. CDR3 DNA sequence: TGTGCCAGCAGTTTAGGGGGCACGAACACTGAAGCTTTCTTT.

This clonotype was detected ten times or more. The chain combines TRBV6-1 with TRBJ1-5, with D possibly matching TRBD1 (6 bases). This CDR3 comprises 17 residues. Germline loops: CDR1 MNHNS, CDR2 SASEGT. The ends were cut back, 7 bases at V and 4 bases at J, with 23 bases in the middle. The CDR3 region is CASILVPSRTENQPQHF. The CDR3 region has the DNA TGTGCCAGCATATTAGTTCCATCAAGGACAGAGAATCAGCCCCAGCATTTT.

This clonotype was detected many times. The CDR3 spells CAISEPGANVLTF. CDR3 nucleotide sequence: TGTGCCATCAGCGAGCCTGGGGCCAACGTCCTGACTTTC. The rearrangement joins TRBV10-3 to TRBJ2-6; no clear D gene. V lost 6 bases and J 2 bases, leaving 5 bases between the germline ends. The germline V gene has CDR1 ENHRY and CDR2 SYGVKD. This CDR3 has 13 residues.

This clonotype is medium-sized (0.01 to 0.1%) by share. The rearrangement joins TRBV29-1 to TRBJ1-1, with TRBD1 matching 10 bases. The CDR3 has 16 amino acids. J was trimmed by 1 base and V by 6 bases; bases with no gene match: 11. Germline V gene lookup returns CDR1 SQVTM and CDR2 ANQGSEA. The CDR3 loop reads CSVGGQGPTRNTEAFF. CDR3 DNA: TGCAGCGTAGGGGGACAGGGGCCCACTAGGAACACTGAAGCTTTCTTT.

At least ten counts were recorded for this clonotype. The V and J genes are TRBV24-1 and TRBJ2-1; tentatively, D is TRBD1 (6 bases). Germline assignment: CDR1 KGHDR and CDR2 SFDVKD. The length of the CDR3 is 15 residues. V dropped 3 bases and J dropped 5 bases, with 13 bases sitting between them. This CDR3 reads CATSDPYRVDNEQFF. For the CDR3, the DNA is TGTGCCACCAGTGATCCGTACAGGGTCGACAATGAGCAGTTCTTC.

Only a few counts were recorded for this clonotype. The chain couples TRBV20-1 to TRBJ1-1; possible D gene TRBD1, 6 bases. CDR3 size: 13 residues. Trimming shortened V by 0 bases and J by 7 bases, and 12 bases separated the two germline ends. Germline values: CDR1 DFQATT, CDR2 SNEGSKA (reference sequence). In DNA, the CDR3 is TGCAGTGCTAGAGAGACAGGTGCTAATGAAGCTTTCTTT. Its protein is CSARETGANEAFF.